These T cell receptor beta chains were read from a single sample in a study of blood T cell repertoires in COVID-19. Profiled with immunoSEQ multiplex PCR; TCRdb holds only in-frame clones, not every one. Of roughly 250,000 clones in the sample, around 82% were seen once. The sequencing sample was made of peripheral blood. The source is a woman between 65 and 79 years old with acute or convalescent COVID-19. Each CDR3 is given with its conserved first and last residue. A D gene is named only where the DNA matches it firmly. Clone sizes are given selectively: once, few, many, or a class where the clone is expanded.

CDR3 protein	CDR3 DNA	V gene	J gene	clone size	D gene
CASSLRTGGHGYTF	TGCGCCAGCAGCCTAAGGACAGGGGGGCACGGCTACACCTTC	TRBV4-3	TRBJ1-2	-	TRBD1
CATSDVTASSTDTQYF	TGTGCCACCAGTGACGTGACAGCCTCTAGCACAGATACGCAGTATTTT	TRBV24-1	TRBJ2-3	-	-
CASSRTGGNYGYTF	TGTGCCAGCAGCAGGACAGGGGGGAACTATGGCTACACCTTC	TRBV9	TRBJ1-2	-	TRBD1
CASSLLRGPNEQYF	TGTGCCAGCAGTTTACTAAGGGGCCCCAACGAGCAGTACTTC	TRBV28	TRBJ2-7	-	-
CASSDTGTVNYEQYF	TGTGCCAGCAGTGATACCGGGACAGTCAACTACGAGCAGTACTTC	TRBV6-1	TRBJ2-7	once	TRBD1
CASSLNRDTEAFF	TGTGCCAGCAGTTTAAACAGGGACACTGAAGCTTTCTTT	TRBV12-3/TRBV12-4	TRBJ1-1	-	-
CASSAEGTGVAKLFF	TGTGCCAGCAGTGCCGAGGGGACAGGGGTTGCAAAACTGTTTTTT	TRBV2	TRBJ1-4	-	TRBD1
CASSLGYRLSSYNSPLHF	TGTGCCAGCAGCTTAGGATACAGGCTGAGCTCCTATAATTCACCCCTCCACTTT	TRBV7-2	TRBJ1-6	-	-
CASSLTGLVGEKLFF	TGTGCCAGCAGCTTGACAGGCTTGGTGGGTGAAAAACTGTTTTTT	TRBV7-6	TRBJ1-4	-	-
CASSSRDRANYGYTF	TGTGCCAGCAGTAGCCGGGACAGGGCCAACTATGGCTACACCTTC	TRBV6-1	TRBJ1-2	-	TRBD1
CASSQEEDQPQHF	TGCGCCAGCAGCCAAGAAGAGGATCAGCCCCAGCATTTT	TRBV4-1	TRBJ1-5	-	-
CASSLGLAFQETQYF	TGTGCCAGCAGCTTGGGACTAGCGTTTCAAGAGACCCAGTACTTC	TRBV5-6	TRBJ2-5	once	TRBD2
CASSDHYGYTF	TGTGCCAGCAGTGATCATTATGGCTACACCTTC	TRBV6-1	TRBJ1-2	many	-
CASSVQGAPSYEQYF	TGTGCCAGCAGCGTACAGGGGGCTCCCTCCTACGAGCAGTACTTC	TRBV7-9	TRBJ2-7	once	TRBD1
CAISELRLADTQYF	TGTGCCATCAGTGAGCTCAGACTAGCCGATACGCAGTATTTT	TRBV10-3	TRBJ2-3	few	TRBD2
CAISEQGIPEAFF	TGTGCCATCAGTGAACAGGGTATACCTGAAGCTTTCTTT	TRBV10-3	TRBJ1-1	-	-
CASSPPSTREKLFF	TGTGCCAGCTCACCCCCCTCGACTCGGGAAAAACTGTTTTTT	TRBV18	TRBJ1-4	-	-
CASREGSTDTQYF	TGTGCCAGCAGGGAGGGAAGCACAGATACGCAGTATTTT	TRBV7-2	TRBJ2-3	-	-
CASSPWTGAAYEQYF	TGTGCCAGCAGCCCCTGGACAGGGGCAGCCTACGAGCAGTACTTC	TRBV11-2	TRBJ2-7	-	TRBD1
CASSLGTGRRNEKLFF	TGCGCCAGCAGCCTCGGGACAGGGCGTCGGAATGAAAAACTGTTTTTT	TRBV5-1	TRBJ1-4	-	TRBD1
CASSQQWSNTDTQYF	TGTGCCAGCAGCCAACAGTGGTCGAACACAGATACGCAGTATTTT	TRBV4-2	TRBJ2-3	few	-
CASSREGQGYEQYF	TGTGCCAGTAGCCGGGAGGGACAGGGCTACGAGCAGTACTTC	TRBV19	TRBJ2-7	-	-
CASVYFLTGELFF	TGTGCCAGCGTCTACTTTTTGACCGGGGAGCTGTTTTTT	TRBV2	TRBJ2-2	once	-
CASSRGQGVSYEQYF	TGTGCCAGTAGTCGGGGACAGGGGGTCTCCTACGAGCAGTACTTC	TRBV19	TRBJ2-7	-	TRBD1
CASSLFFVGTGSYNEQFF	TGTGCCAGCAGCCTTTTTTTTGTCGGGACAGGCTCCTACAATGAGCAGTTCTTC	TRBV7-2	TRBJ2-1	-	TRBD1
CASSSGQGIGYTF	TGTGCCAGCAGCTCCGGACAGGGAATTGGCTACACCTTC	TRBV3-1/TRBV3-2	TRBJ1-2	-	TRBD1
CASSLGGQFYSPLHF	TGCGCCAGCAGCTTGGGGGGGCAATTCTATTCACCCCTCCACTTT	TRBV5-1	TRBJ1-6	-	-
CAWTSSGVGDTQYF	TGTGCCTGGACCTCCTCAGGGGTTGGTGATACGCAGTATTTT	TRBV30	TRBJ2-3	-	-
CASSAPQASFTGYTF	TGTGCCAGCAGCGCACCCCAGGCGAGTTTTACCGGCTACACCTTC	TRBV5-6	TRBJ1-2	-	-
CASSLQGREAFF	TGCGCCAGCAGCTTACAGGGAAGGGAAGCTTTCTTT	TRBV5-1	TRBJ1-1	-	-
CASSPGDRREKLFF	TGTGCCAGCTCACCAGGAGACAGGCGGGAAAAACTGTTTTTT	TRBV18	TRBJ1-4	-	-
CASSLGQVGDEKLFF	TGTGCCAGCAGCTTGGGGCAGGTTGGTGATGAAAAACTGTTTTTT	TRBV5-4	TRBJ1-4	-	-
CASSPLGASWSGANVLTF	TGTGCCAGCAGCCCCTTGGGGGCGAGTTGGTCTGGGGCCAACGTCCTGACTTTC	TRBV7-2	TRBJ2-6	-	-
CASSLWTGGAAYGYTF	TGTGCCAGCAGCTTGTGGACAGGGGGGGCAGCTTATGGCTACACCTTC	TRBV5-4	TRBJ1-2	-	TRBD1
CASSQVQGAIYNEQFF	TGCGCCAGCAGCCAAGTACAGGGGGCGATCTACAATGAGCAGTTCTTC	TRBV4-3	TRBJ2-1	-	TRBD1
CASSHDRDSSSDGYTF	TGTGCCAGCTCACACGACCGGGACAGCTCTTCGGATGGCTACACCTTC	TRBV18	TRBJ1-2	few	TRBD1
CASSQVDRADYEQYF	TGCGCCAGCAGCCAAGTTGACAGGGCGGACTACGAGCAGTACTTC	TRBV4-3	TRBJ2-7	-	TRBD1
CASSQDASNEKLFF	TGTGCCAGCAGCCAAGACGCGTCTAATGAAAAACTGTTTTTT	TRBV3-1/TRBV3-2	TRBJ1-4	-	-
CASSLVRDSYDGYTF	TGTGCCAGCAGCTTAGTGAGGGACTCCTATGATGGCTACACCTTC	TRBV7-2	TRBJ1-2	-	-
CASSLGTGFSGNTIYF	TGTGCCAGCAGCTTGGGGACAGGGTTCTCTGGAAACACCATATATTTT	TRBV5-4	TRBJ1-3	-	TRBD1
CASSHYTGELFF	TGTGCCAGCAGTCATTACACCGGGGAGCTGTTTTTT	TRBV6-2/TRBV6-3	TRBJ2-2	-	-
CASSLLPSWSMNTEAFF	TGTGCCAGCAGCTTATTACCCTCGTGGAGCATGAACACTGAAGCTTTCTTT	TRBV7-2	TRBJ1-1	-	-